This T cell receptor (beta chain) was identified in a study of blood T cell repertoires in COVID-19. Germline V gene lookup returns CDR1 MGHRA and CDR2 YSYEKL. Trimming removed 5 bases from V and 8 bases from J, with 15 bases in between. This CDR3 is 13 amino acids long. Measured with immunoSEQ multiplex PCR; TCRdb has only the in-frame clones, and not every one. The table lists about 200,000 clones, around 94% of them singletons, with 0.6% to 0.8% in the top ten. Sequenced input: peripheral blood. V is TRBV4-1 and J is TRBJ1-2; D remains ambiguous. The TCR comes from a man in his thirties or forties with COVID-19, enrolled during active disease. The CDR3 coding sequence is TGCGCCAGCAGCAGTCGGTCCCCCGGGGGCTACACCTTC. Translated: CASSSRSPGGYTF.